Listed here is a single T cell receptor (beta chain). Its antigen is unidentified. Donors were healthy HIV-negative adults without recent acute infections or vaccinations. This sample was taken from a study of shared clonotypes between healthy human individuals. Points from the study as a whole: Few donors restricted represented genetic and exposure-history diversity.

Genomic DNA from each subset was divided evenly over several immunoSEQ plates. In the study's own analysis: Junction-only sequences without quality scores were provided by ImmunoSEQ, so filtering was different. Clones were sequenced by immunoSEQ multiplex PCR, and TCRdb holds only the in-frame ones, with some missing. That table is the source of V, J and clone size, and D and trimming were worked out from the DNA. The sample consists of millions of clones, about 92% of them appearing once. Looked up from germline, CDR1 is MNHEY and CDR2 is SMNVEV (reference sequence). This CDR3 spans 16 amino acids. V was trimmed by 2 bases and J by 3 bases, leaving 14 bases between them.

The receptor comes from a man between 18 and 35 years old in good health. This chain links TRBV27 with TRBJ1-5; possible D gene TRBD1, 5 bases. The sample taken for sequencing was naive CD4+ T cells sorted from blood. Subset reported: CD45RA+ positively selected. CDR3: CASSLRSAGPNQPQHF. In nucleotides, the CDR3 is TGTGCCAGCAGTTTACGGTCCGCGGGGCCCAATCAGCCCCAGCATTTT.